This TCR beta chain comes out of a study of blood T cell repertoires in COVID-19 (dated by TCRdb to the early 2020s). In the study overall: Collaborator samples came from the United States, Italy and Spain and covered acute and convalescent phases of COVID-19. Sample metadata almost always included a de-identified subject ID, COVID-19 status, age in years and sex. Where available, HLA class I and class II types were taken from metadata supplied by the sample provider and were not determined by assay-based typing. The dataset comprised deeply sampled blood TCRbeta repertoires from subjects exposed to, actively infected with, or recovered from COVID-19. The prospective study material was composed of cDNA or gDNA derived from T cells, B-cell-depleted T cells, or PBMCs. A freely available public database, intended as a resource for researchers studying the immune response to SARS-CoV-2, is where the repertoires were released. Samples came from the ongoing ImmuneRACE study (first 160 participants) plus 1,254 subjects from 6 global collaborators. The investigation overall reported the following: The amount of clinical and demographic metadata varied by source and participant and was provided uncurated.

Collaborating institutions collected whole blood in K2EDTA tubes following their own protocols. Collaborator samples were shipped for TCRbeta analysis as frozen whole blood, isolated PBMCs, or DNA extracted from either sample type. Comments on this clone: The antigen it recognizes is unknown. The record has no base qualities; no much larger clone is one base away.

Trimming leaves V shorter by 1 base and J shorter by 0 bases, with the junction holding 5 bases beyond the gene matches. CDR1 SGHNT and CDR2 YENEEA are derived from the germline V gene. Its CDR3 holds 16 amino acids, cysteine through phenylalanine. Only the CDR3 DNA stays, 48 bases, in frame from base 1. TCRbeta CDR3 regions were amplified from genomic DNA using the immunoSEQ Assay, a bias-controlled multiplex PCR. In the original analysis: The number of nucleated cells in each sample was estimated by amplification of reference gene primers within the assay. To quantify the absolute abundance of each unique TCRbeta CDR3 rearrangement, sequence reads were collapsed and filtered. Productive Simpson clonality was computed per sample as the square root of Simpson's diversity index over productive rearrangements. The clones in this table, taken by TCRdb from immuneACCESS, are in-frame only. Not every clone is retained; where verified, under half of the shortfall comes from an unresolved V gene, and the cause of the rest is unknown. From that table come the V and J calls and clone size; the DNA was used to work out D and trimming. The sample table lists about 5,300 clones, 88% of them with a count of one. The ten largest clones take up about 3% of the sample.

This chain joins TRBV11-3 to TRBJ2-7; 8 bases in between match TRBD1. This receptor was identified in a woman older than 75 with acute or convalescent COVID-19. Sequenced material: peripheral blood. CDR3 region: CASSLAPGTGSYEQYF. The sequenced DNA: TGTGCCAGCAGCTTAGCTCCCGGGACAGGCTCCTACGAGCAGTACTTC.